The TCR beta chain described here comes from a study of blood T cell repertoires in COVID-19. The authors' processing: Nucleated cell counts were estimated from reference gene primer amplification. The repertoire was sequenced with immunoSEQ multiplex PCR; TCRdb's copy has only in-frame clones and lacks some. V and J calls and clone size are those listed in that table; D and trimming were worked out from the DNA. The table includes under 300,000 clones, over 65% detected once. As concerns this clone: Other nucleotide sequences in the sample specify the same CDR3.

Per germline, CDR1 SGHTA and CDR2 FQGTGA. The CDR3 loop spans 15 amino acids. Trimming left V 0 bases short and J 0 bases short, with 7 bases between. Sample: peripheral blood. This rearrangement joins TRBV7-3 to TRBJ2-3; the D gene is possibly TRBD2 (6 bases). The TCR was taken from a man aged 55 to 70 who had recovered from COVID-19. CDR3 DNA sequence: TGTGCCAGCAGCTTAACTGGGGGGAGCACAGATACGCAGTATTTT. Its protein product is CASSLTGGSTDTQYF.